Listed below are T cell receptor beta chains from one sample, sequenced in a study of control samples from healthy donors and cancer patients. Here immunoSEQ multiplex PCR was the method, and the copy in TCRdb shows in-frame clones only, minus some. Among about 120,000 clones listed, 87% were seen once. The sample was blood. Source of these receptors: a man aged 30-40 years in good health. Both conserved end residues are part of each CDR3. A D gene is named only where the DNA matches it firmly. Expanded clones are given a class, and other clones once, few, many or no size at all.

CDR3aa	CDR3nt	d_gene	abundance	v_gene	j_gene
CASRPGGNNEKLFF	TGCGCCAGCAGACCAGGGGGAAATAATGAAAAACTGTTTTTT	TRBD1	NA	TRBV4-1	TRBJ1-4
CASSKDSPLEAFF	TGTGCCAGCTCCAAGGACAGTCCTCTTGAAGCTTTCTTT	NA	NA	TRBV18	TRBJ1-1
CAKEPGQGAPQPQHF	TGTGCCAAGGAACCGGGACAGGGGGCCCCTCAGCCCCAGCATTTT	TRBD1	NA	TRBV27	TRBJ1-5
CASSFPSQPQHF	TGTGCCAGCAGCTTCCCCAGTCAGCCCCAGCATTTT	NA	many	TRBV7-2	TRBJ1-5
CATSDPGTGGVQGYTF	TGTGCCACCAGTGACCCCGGGACAGGGGGGGTTCAGGGCTACACCTTC	TRBD1	NA	TRBV24-1	TRBJ1-2
CASSDSWESDTQYF	TGTGCCAGCAGTGACTCGTGGGAGTCTGATACGCAGTATTTT	NA	NA	TRBV6-4	TRBJ2-3
CASSPRGERDGYTF	TGTGCCAGCAGCCCTCGCGGGGAAAGGGATGGCTACACCTTC	NA	NA	TRBV3-1/TRBV3-2	TRBJ1-2
CATSTGPTGELFF	TGCGCCACCTCTACAGGGCCCACCGGGGAGCTGTTTTTT	NA	NA	TRBV10-1	TRBJ2-2
CASSVGSIGQLNTEAFF	TGTGCCAGCAGCGTAGGAAGTATTGGGCAGCTGAACACTGAAGCTTTCTTT	NA	NA	TRBV9	TRBJ1-1
CASSFELGTEAFF	TGTGCCAGCAGTTTCGAGTTGGGTACTGAAGCTTTCTTT	NA	NA	TRBV12-3/TRBV12-4	TRBJ1-1
CASSPEGGATYEQYF	TGTGCCAGCAGCCCGGAGGGGGGCGCCACCTACGAGCAGTACTTC	NA	once	TRBV5-6	TRBJ2-7
CASSKGRAGSLAESGGEQFF	TGTGCCAGCAGCAAAGGAAGGGCTGGAAGTCTAGCAGAGTCCGGAGGTGAGCAGTTCTTC	NA	NA	TRBV21-1	TRBJ2-1
CASSPQGASAEAFF	TGTGCCAGCAGCCCCCAAGGGGCGTCCGCTGAAGCTTTCTTT	NA	NA	TRBV3-1/TRBV3-2	TRBJ1-1
CASSEQTAATNEKLFF	TGTGCCAGCAGTGAACAGACAGCCGCAACTAATGAAAAACTGTTTTTT	NA	NA	TRBV25-1	TRBJ1-4
CASSPRGSQETQYF	TGTGCCAGCTCACCACGAGGGTCCCAAGAGACCCAGTACTTC	NA	NA	TRBV18	TRBJ2-5
CASSFDRVPRGYTF	TGTGCCAGCAGTTTTGACAGGGTCCCTCGAGGCTACACCTTC	TRBD1	NA	TRBV25-1	TRBJ1-2
CAARKGRMNTEAFF	TGTGCCGCGAGGAAGGGACGCATGAACACTGAAGCTTTCTTT	NA	NA	TRBV6-5	TRBJ1-1
CASSDGGRRTEAFF	TGTGCCAGCAGTGATGGGGGGCGCCGAACTGAAGCTTTCTTT	NA	NA	TRBV6-1	TRBJ1-1
CATSDGEGLNTEAFF	TGTGCCACCAGTGATGGAGAGGGCTTGAACACTGAAGCTTTCTTT	NA	NA	TRBV24-1	TRBJ1-1
CSARRQVRAFF	TGCAGTGCTAGACGACAGGTTCGAGCTTTCTTT	NA	NA	TRBV20-1	TRBJ1-1
CASSEQGGYGYTF	TGCGCCAGCAGCGAACAGGGTGGCTATGGCTACACCTTC	NA	NA	TRBV5-1	TRBJ1-2
CASRGQGALNTEAFF	TGTGCCAGCAGGGGACAGGGGGCACTGAACACTGAAGCTTTCTTT	TRBD1	NA	TRBV7-8	TRBJ1-1
CASSQGTSHNEQFF	TGTGCCAGCAGCCAGGGGACTAGCCACAATGAGCAGTTCTTC	TRBD2	once	TRBV3-1/TRBV3-2	TRBJ2-1
CASSLQGAGPDTQYF	TGTGCCAGCAGCTTACAGGGGGCTGGGCCAGATACGCAGTATTTT	TRBD1	NA	TRBV5-4	TRBJ2-3
CASSEGSPNTGELFF	TGTGCCAGCAGTGAAGGTAGTCCGAACACCGGGGAGCTGTTTTTT	NA	NA	TRBV6-1	TRBJ2-2
CASSSGPDSPLHF	TGTGCCAGCAGTTCGGGACCGGATTCACCCCTCCACTTT	NA	NA	TRBV12-3/TRBV12-4	TRBJ1-6
CASSVGAGGNTDTQYF	TGTGCCAGCAGTGTGGGTGCGGGGGGTAACACAGATACGCAGTATTTT	TRBD2	few	TRBV6-1	TRBJ2-3
CASSLGTGRGQETQYF	TGCGCCAGCAGCTTGGGAACCGGGCGGGGGCAAGAGACCCAGTACTTC	TRBD2	NA	TRBV5-1	TRBJ2-5
CASSLGSLNTEAFF	TGCGCCAGCAGCCTGGGCTCCTTGAACACTGAAGCTTTCTTT	NA	NA	TRBV5-1	TRBJ1-1
CAISERGGTGSNQPQHF	TGTGCCATCAGTGAAAGGGGGGGGACAGGGAGCAATCAGCCCCAGCATTTT	TRBD1	NA	TRBV10-3	TRBJ1-5
CASTGHTGGADTGELFF	TGTGCCAGCACTGGCCATACAGGGGGCGCGGACACCGGGGAGCTGTTTTTT	TRBD1	NA	TRBV2	TRBJ2-2
CAGGTFYEQYF	TGTGCCGGCGGGACATTCTACGAGCAGTACTTC	NA	NA	TRBV2	TRBJ2-7
CSVDPNPTEAFF	TGCAGCGTTGATCCCAACCCCACTGAAGCTTTCTTT	NA	NA	TRBV29-1	TRBJ1-1
CASSLVAEGSQPQHF	TGTGCCAGCAGCTTGGTGGCAGAAGGGTCTCAGCCCCAGCATTTT	NA	NA	TRBV5-5	TRBJ1-5
CASSPSGRYSGNTIYF	TGTGCCAGCTCACCCTCCGGACGGTACTCTGGAAACACCATATATTTT	NA	few	TRBV18	TRBJ1-3
CASSLATTSGRENIQYF	TGTGCCAGCAGCTTGGCCACGACTAGTGGTAGGGAAAACATTCAGTACTTC	NA	NA	TRBV5-8	TRBJ2-4
CASSQTRNTEAFF	TGTGCCAGCAGCCAGACCCGGAACACTGAAGCTTTCTTT	NA	once	TRBV3-1/TRBV3-2	TRBJ1-1
CASSDGGLANEQFF	TGTGCCAGCAGTGACGGAGGGCTAGCGAATGAGCAGTTCTTC	NA	NA	TRBV6-4	TRBJ2-1
CASSKGSNSEQFF	TGTGCCAGCAGCAAGGGATCCAATTCTGAGCAGTTCTTC	NA	NA	TRBV9	TRBJ2-1
CASSQSPHTEAFF	TGTGCCAGCAGCCAATCCCCCCACACTGAAGCTTTCTTT	NA	NA	TRBV3-1/TRBV3-2	TRBJ1-1
CAWSPGGPETQYF	TGTGCCTGGAGCCCGGGGGGGCCTGAGACCCAGTACTTC	TRBD2	NA	TRBV30	TRBJ2-5
CASSGVNYGYTF	TGTGCCAGCTCCGGAGTCAACTATGGCTACACCTTC	NA	NA	TRBV7-2	TRBJ1-2
CASSEYGGAETQYF	TGTGCCAGCAGTGAATACGGGGGGGCTGAGACCCAGTACTTC	TRBD2	NA	TRBV6-1	TRBJ2-5
CAWSSSSYEQYF	TGTGCCTGGAGCTCCAGCTCCTACGAGCAGTACTTC	NA	NA	TRBV30	TRBJ2-7
CATMGGLGKLFF	TGTGCCACCATGGGTGGTTTAGGAAAACTGTTTTTT	NA	NA	TRBV19	TRBJ1-4
CASSLEGYGNTEAFF	TGCGCCAGCAGCTTGGAGGGCTACGGGAACACTGAAGCTTTCTTT	NA	NA	TRBV5-1	TRBJ1-1
CASSVEGTTYEQYF	TGTGCCAGCAGTGTCGAGGGGACCACCTACGAGCAGTACTTC	NA	NA	TRBV2	TRBJ2-7
CASSRRGASDGYTF	TGTGCCAGTAGTAGGCGCGGTGCCTCGGATGGCTACACCTTC	NA	NA	TRBV19	TRBJ1-2
CASSLGWPGSFGYTF	TGTGCCAGCAGCTTAGGGTGGCCAGGGAGTTTCGGCTACACCTTC	NA	NA	TRBV7-9	TRBJ1-2
CSVAGGDRRASYNEQFF	TGCAGCGTTGCGGGGGGGGATCGGAGAGCATCCTACAATGAGCAGTTCTTC	TRBD2	NA	TRBV29-1	TRBJ2-1
CASRPRQGLGGYTF	TGTGCCAGCAGACCCCGACAGGGACTTGGTGGCTACACCTTC	TRBD1	NA	TRBV6-6	TRBJ1-2
CAWSVWGVGANVLTF	TGTGCCTGGAGTGTATGGGGGGTTGGGGCCAACGTCCTGACTTTC	NA	few	TRBV30	TRBJ2-6
CASSQDGGVQGRNNEQFF	TGTGCCAGCAGCCAAGATGGGGGTGTACAAGGTAGGAACAATGAGCAGTTCTTC	NA	NA	TRBV4-2	TRBJ2-1
CSLSSPDGADTQYF	TGCAGTCTCTCCTCCCCTGATGGGGCCGATACGCAGTATTTT	NA	NA	TRBV29-1	TRBJ2-3